The 31 T cell receptor beta chains given below trace back to one sample, sequenced in a study of control samples from healthy donors and cancer patients. Repertoires were generated with immunoSEQ multiplex PCR, while TCRdb's copy carries only in-frame clones and drops some. This table holds fewer than 110,000 clones, roughly 89% found once. The sample comprised PBMCs. These receptors were obtained from a man in his sixties with lung cancer.

This clone has only a few counts. V usage is TRBV4-2 and J usage is TRBJ2-1; D is ambiguous. The CDR3 totals 16 residues. With 0 bases removed from V and 14 bases from J, the gap between germline ends came to 23 bases. Germline loops: CDR1 LGHNA, CDR2 YNFKEQ. The CDR3 loop is CASSQENRAFAPLEFF. The CDR3 nucleotides read TGTGCCAGCAGCCAAGAAAATAGGGCTTTCGCGCCTCTTGAGTTCTTC.

V gene TRBV6-5 combines with J gene TRBJ1-2; D remains unclear. The ends were cut back, 0 bases at V and 6 bases at J, with 8 bases in the middle. This CDR3 spans 13 amino acids. Germline loops: CDR1 MNHEY, CDR2 SVGAGI. This CDR3 reads CASSYSKQNGYTF. The CDR3 nucleotides are TGTGCCAGCAGTTACTCTAAACAGAATGGCTACACCTTC.

CDR3 protein: CASRLQLRLAERYQETQYF. CDR3 nucleotides: TGCGCCAGCAGACTTCAACTAAGACTAGCGGAACGGTACCAAGAGACCCAGTACTTC. The V call is TRBV5-1, the J call TRBJ2-5; 9 bases fit TRBD2. The V segment lost 5 bases and the J segment 0 bases; nucleotides outside the gene matches: 17. Germline assignment: CDR1 SGHRS and CDR2 YFSETQ. The CDR3 totals 19 residues. Together with reference TRBV5-1 and TRBJ2-5, the CDR3 gives the full variable domain: KAGVTQTPRYLIKTRGQQVTLSCSPISGHRSVSWYQQTPGQGLQFLFEYFSETQRNKGNFPGRFSGRQFSNSRSEMNVSTLELGDSALYLCASRLQLRLAERYQETQYFGPGTRLLVL.

This clone appeared many times. This chain uses TRBV6-5 with TRBJ2-2, with D possibly matching TRBD1 (5 bases). Trimming took off 4 bases at V and 6 bases at J, with 9 bases between the two ends. The CDR3 consists of 13 residues. Per germline, CDR1 MNHEY and CDR2 SVGAGI. This chain's CDR3 is CASSSQGSGELFF. DNA for the CDR3: TGTGCCAGCAGTTCTCAGGGCTCCGGGGAGCTGTTTTTT.

J is TRBJ1-4 and V is TRBV5-1; D is perhaps TRBD1 (5 bases). Trimming removed 3 bases at V and 8 bases at J, with 11 bases between. CDR3 length: 13 residues. Germline CDR1 and CDR2: SGHRS and YFSETQ. As DNA, the CDR3 is TGCGCCAGCAGCTGGGACCTGGGGGAAAAACTGTTTTTT. Amino acids: CASSWDLGEKLFF.

This chain links TRBV2 with TRBJ1-4, with 9 bases lining up with TRBD1. V gave up 0 bases and J gave up 9 bases; unmatched junction bases: 2. The CDR3 runs 14 residues. Per the germline V gene, CDR1 is SNHLY and CDR2 is FYNNEI. In DNA form, the CDR3 reads TGTGCCAGCAGTGAAGCCGGGACAGGGAAAAAACTGTTTTTT. Translating gives CASSEAGTGKKLFF.

The V gene is TRBV3-1 (or the pseudogene TRBV3-2), the J gene TRBJ1-2; D possibly corresponds to TRBD1 (6 bases). Looked up from germline, CDR1 is LGHDT and CDR2 is YNNKEL (reference sequence). Trimming took off 4 bases at V and 2 bases at J, with 14 bases between the two ends. There are 15 residues in the CDR3. This CDR3 is CASSRGPGQNYGYTF. The CDR3 nucleotides are TGTGCCAGCAGCCGTGGACCCGGACAGAACTATGGCTACACCTTC.

This chain joins TRBV30 and TRBJ1-5, with 7 positions matching TRBD1. The ends lost 3 bases at V and 1 base at J; junction bases unmatched: 6. The CDR3 is made up of 15 amino acids. From germline, CDR1 is GTSNPN and CDR2 SVGIG (reference sequence). Here the CDR3 DNA reads TGTGCCTGGAGACCAGGGGGGATGAGCAATCAGCCCCAGCATTTT. Its protein product is CAWRPGGMSNQPQHF. Full variable domain (rest looked up from reference TRBV30 and TRBJ1-5): SQTIHQWPATLVQPVGSPLSLECTVEGTSNPNLYWYRQAAGRGLQLLFYSVGIGQISSEVPQNLSASRPQDRQFILSSKKLLLSDSGFYLCAWRPGGMSNQPQHFGDGTRLSIL.

Note on this clone: The same CDR3 is also encoded by other DNA sequences in this sample. The V gene is TRBV18, the J gene TRBJ1-2; 11 nucleotides line up with TRBD1. Germline V gene sequence: CDR1 KGHSH, CDR2 LQKENI. CDR3 length: 16 residues. V gave up 5 bases and J gave up 2 bases; unmatched junction bases: 7. The DNA for the CDR3 is TGTGCCAGCTCAACCGGGACAGGGGGTCTCAACTATGGCTACACCTTC. It is translated as CASSTGTGGLNYGYTF.

The V call is TRBV10-3, the J call TRBJ2-7; 8 bases map to TRBD1. The V gene's germline CDR1 is ENHRY and CDR2 SYGVKD. The CDR3 has 12 residues. V was clipped by 10 bases and J by 4 bases; unmatched bases: 6. This CDR3 reads CATQDREYEQYF. As DNA, the CDR3 is TGTGCCACCCAGGACAGGGAATACGAGCAGTACTTC.

This rearrangement joins TRBV6-6 to TRBJ2-2; D gene uncertain. Trimming took off 2 bases at V and 2 bases at J, with 12 bases between the two ends. Per the germline V gene, CDR1 is MNHNY and CDR2 is SVGAGI (reference sequence). This CDR3 spans 16 amino acids. The CDR3 loop is CASSYTFGVNTGELFF. CDR3 coding DNA: TGTGCCAGCAGTTACACATTTGGGGTAAACACCGGGGAGCTGTTTTTT.

V usage is TRBV15 and J usage is TRBJ1-6; 7 bases fit TRBD1. This CDR3 region has 15 residues. CDR1 LNHNV and CDR2 YYDKDF come from the germline V gene (reference sequence). V shed 1 base, J shed 8 bases, and the junction held 5 bases outside the gene matches. DNA of the CDR3: TGTGCCACCAGCAGAGTAAGGGACAGCTATTCACCCCTCCACTTT. Encoded protein: CATSRVRDSYSPLHF.

The V call is TRBV20-1, the J call TRBJ2-5; D remains unclear. The CDR3 consists of 11 residues. The germline V and J ends were trimmed by 3 bases and 5 bases, with 7 bases remaining between them. Looked up from germline, CDR1 is DFQATT and CDR2 is SNEGSKA (reference sequence). CDR3 sequence reads: CSASHPETQYF. Written as DNA, the CDR3 is TGCAGTGCTAGTCATCCGGAGACCCAGTACTTC.

The chain is built from TRBV2 and TRBJ1-2, with a weak D call TRBD1 (5 bases). Germline V gene lookup returns CDR1 SNHLY and CDR2 FYNNEI. The CDR3 extends over 13 amino acids. The germline V and J ends were trimmed by 2 bases and 4 bases, with 8 bases remaining between them. The CDR3 coding sequence is TGTGCCAGCAGTGAATCGGGGACCTATGGCTACACCTTC. Protein: CASSESGTYGYTF.

The chain employs TRBV24-1 and TRBJ1-2; D is uncertain. The CDR3 is made up of 11 amino acids. Germline-derived CDR1 and CDR2 are KGHDR and SFDVKD. Trimming shortened V by 6 bases and J by 4 bases, and 5 bases separated the two germline ends. The CDR3 sequence is CATSPGYGYTF. In DNA form, the CDR3 reads TGTGCCACCAGTCCCGGCTATGGCTACACCTTC.

The J gene is TRBJ2-2, the V gene TRBV7-3; D gene unclear. The CDR3 runs 13 residues. Trimming cost V 5 bases and J 4 bases, with 8 bases left between them. Germline CDR1 reads SGHTA; CDR2 reads FQGTGA. This CDR3 is CASSPQITGELFF. The CDR3 DNA sequence: TGTGCCAGCAGCCCTCAGATCACCGGGGAGCTGTTTTTT. The variable domain in full, completed from reference TRBV7-3 and TRBJ2-2, reads GAGVSQTPSNKVTEKGKYVELRCDPISGHTALYWYRQSLGQGPEFLIYFQGTGAADDSGLPNDRFFAVRPEGSVSTLKIQRTERGDSAVYLCASSPQITGELFFGEGSRLTVL.

In DNA, the CDR3 is TGTGCCAGCAGTGAATATTCCCTGACAGAGACCCAGTACTTC. Protein product: CASSEYSLTETQYF. V and J are TRBV25-1 and TRBJ2-5; no definite D call. V gave up 0 bases and J gave up 4 bases, with 9 bases separating them. The CDR3 spans 14 residues. CDR1 is MGHDK and CDR2 is SYGVNS in the germline V gene.

J is TRBJ2-3 and V is TRBV25-1; 7 bases match TRBD1. This CDR3 is 15 amino acids long. CDR1 MGHDK and CDR2 SYGVNS come from the germline V gene. After removal of 1 base from V and 4 bases from J, the junction contained 5 bases not matched to a gene. CDR3 loop: CASSELRGRSDTQYF. In DNA, the CDR3 is TGTGCCAGCAGTGAATTAAGGGGGCGCTCAGATACGCAGTATTTT.

This clone was picked up one time. The V gene is TRBV10-3, the J gene TRBJ2-7; a weak D match, TRBD1 (6 bases). The CDR3 spans 14 residues. V dropped 5 bases and J dropped 4 bases, with 15 bases sitting between them. Germline CDR1 reads ENHRY; CDR2 reads SYGVKD. Here the CDR3 DNA reads TGTGCCATCAGTCCTTATGGACAGTTATACGAGCAGTACGTC. It codes for CAISPYGQLYEQYV.

This chain joins TRBV3-1 (or the pseudogene TRBV3-2) and TRBJ2-3, with 9 positions matching TRBD2. V shed 0 bases and J 1 base; nucleotides not matched to a gene: 17. Germline CDR1 and CDR2: LGHDT and YNNKEL (reference sequence). The CDR3 has 21 amino acids. The CDR3 DNA reads TGTGCCAGCAGCCAAGACATGATTTCGTCCGCTAGCGGGGTAGGCACAGATACGCAGTATTTT. Its translation is CASSQDMISSASGVGTDTQYF.

This sequence joins TRBV30 and TRBJ1-5, with D possibly TRBD1 on 5 matching bases. The germline CDR1 and CDR2 sequences are GTSNPN and SVGIG (reference sequence). This CDR3 has 15 residues. The V end lost 0 bases, the J end lost 4 bases, and 13 bases lay between the germline ends. The CDR3 loop reads CAWSVGASLNQPQHF. CDR3 in DNA: TGTGCCTGGAGTGTAGGGGCCAGTCTTAATCAGCCCCAGCATTTT.

This clone came up a few times. V is TRBV2 and J is TRBJ2-2; D is unclear. CDR1 is SNHLY, CDR2 FYNNEI, per germline. Deletions cut 9 bases from V and 6 bases from J, with 11 bases between. This CDR3 is 12 amino acids long. CDR3 nucleotide sequence: TGTGCCAGAAGGGCCCTCTCCGGGGAGCTGTTTTTT. As protein: CARRALSGELFF.

V usage is TRBV4-1 and J usage is TRBJ1-1; TRBD1 might be the D (5 bases). This CDR3 contains 14 residues. The V gene lost 3 bases and the J gene lost 4 bases, with 12 bases spanning the gap. CDR1 MGHRA and CDR2 YSYEKL come from the germline V gene. CDR3 region: CASSHKFGGTEAFF. In nucleotides, the CDR3 is TGCGCCAGCAGCCACAAATTCGGGGGCACTGAAGCTTTCTTT.

This rearrangement joins TRBV27 to TRBJ2-2; 8 positions agree with TRBD1. Germline V lookup: CDR1 MNHEY, CDR2 SMNVEV (reference sequence). The CDR3 is 15 residues long. The V and J ends lost 6 bases and 7 bases, in that order; junction bases with no gene match: 10. CDR3 bases: TGTGCCAGCAGATCTAGACAGGGGTCCCTCGGGGAGCTGTTTTTT. Amino acid sequence: CASRSRQGSLGELFF.

The chain is built from TRBV29-1 and TRBJ2-1, with D possibly matching TRBD2 (7 bases). Germline loops: CDR1 SQVTM, CDR2 ANQGSEA. Trimming took off 5 bases at V and 5 bases at J, with 13 bases between the two ends. The CDR3 consists of 13 residues. The CDR3 region is CSVRRGGNNEQFF. Written as DNA, the CDR3 is TGCAGCGTTAGGAGGGGGGGTAACAATGAGCAGTTCTTC.

This chain links TRBV12-5 with TRBJ1-1, with D possibly matching TRBD1 (5 bases). Trimming removed 6 bases from V and 11 bases from J, with 22 bases in between. Germline V lookup: CDR1 LGHNT, CDR2 FRNRAP. This CDR3 has 14 residues. The DNA of the CDR3 is TGTGCTAGTGGGAGAGGGGCATCCCAAGGTCAGGCTTTCTTT. Protein: CASGRGASQGQAFF.

This clone was seen a single time. V and J are TRBV5-1 and TRBJ2-7; possibly TRBD1 for D (5 bases). Germline CDR1 SGHRS, CDR2 YFSETQ. V was cut by 4 bases and J by 5 bases, with 16 bases left in between. This CDR3 has 14 residues. The CDR3: CASSPGQGVHEQYF. The CDR3, as DNA: TGCGCCAGCAGCCCCGGGCAGGGTGTCCACGAGCAGTACTTC.

V usage is TRBV12-3 or TRBV12-4 and J usage is TRBJ1-2, with D perhaps matching TRBD1 (5 bases). Trimming cost V 7 bases and J 13 bases, with 22 bases left between them. The CDR3 is made up of 13 amino acids. CDR3 residues: CASTLQDATRATF. The CDR3 region has the DNA TGTGCCAGCACCCTACAGGATGCTACACGGGCCACCTTC.

The chain's CDR3 is CASRARDGNYGYTF. The CDR3 nucleotides read TGTGCCAGCAGAGCACGGGACGGAAACTATGGCTACACCTTC. The chain links TRBV6-1 to TRBJ1-2; D may be TRBD1 (5 bases). The CDR3 sequence is 14 residues long. Germline V CDR1 and CDR2: MNHNS, SASEGT. V gave up 6 bases and J gave up 2 bases, with 13 bases separating them.

In its sample, this clone was seen a few times. The genes are TRBV7-2 and TRBJ1-6; D unclear. CDR1 is SGHTA and CDR2 is FQGNSA in the germline V gene. Trimming took off 5 bases at V and 7 bases at J, with 15 bases between the two ends. This CDR3 has 15 amino acids. Written as DNA, the CDR3 is TGTGCCAGCAGCCCCCCGGTCTTCTTGAATTCACCCCTCCACTTT. Residues: CASSPPVFLNSPLHF.

The rearrangement links TRBV19 to TRBJ2-3; no firm D call. The CDR3 covers 16 residues. Per the germline V gene, CDR1 is LNHDA and CDR2 is SQIVND (reference sequence). Between the trimmed V and J ends, which lost 2 bases and 2 bases, there was a span of 14 bases. The CDR3 coding sequence is TGTGCCAGTAGTATAAAAAGGCCAACACTCACAGATACGCAGTATTTT. Amino acids: CASSIKRPTLTDTQYF.